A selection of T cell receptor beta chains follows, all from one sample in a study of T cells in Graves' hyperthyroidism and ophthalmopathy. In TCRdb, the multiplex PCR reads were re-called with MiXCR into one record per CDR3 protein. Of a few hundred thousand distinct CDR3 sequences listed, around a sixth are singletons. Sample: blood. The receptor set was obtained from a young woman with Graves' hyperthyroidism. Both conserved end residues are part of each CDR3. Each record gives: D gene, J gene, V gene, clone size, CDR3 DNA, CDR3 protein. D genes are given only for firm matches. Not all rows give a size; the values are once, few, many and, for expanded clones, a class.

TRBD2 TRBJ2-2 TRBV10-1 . TGCGCCAGCAGTGGGATAGCGGGAGCCGACGGGGAGCTGCTTTTT CASSGIAGADGELLF
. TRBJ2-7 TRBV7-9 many TGTGCCAGCAGCTCGACAGTCTCCTACGAGCAGTACTTC CASSSTVSYEQYF
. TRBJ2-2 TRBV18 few TGTGCCAGCTCACCCGGACGACAGGCCCTAACCAGCACCGGGGAGCTGTTTTTT CASSPGRQALTSTGELFF
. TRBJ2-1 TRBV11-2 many TGTGCCAGCAGCCTAGGGGCGGGACACTACAATGAGCAGTTCTTC CASSLGAGHYNEQFF
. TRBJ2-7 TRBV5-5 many TGTGCCAGCAGCTTGAGACTTCAGAGCTCCTACGAGCAGTACTTC CASSLRLQSSYEQYF
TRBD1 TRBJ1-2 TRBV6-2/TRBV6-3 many TGTGCCAGCAGTTTAACGACAGGGTTGCACTATGGCTACACCTTC CASSLTTGLHYGYTF
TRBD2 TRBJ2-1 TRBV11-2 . TGTGCCAGCAGCCGCGGACTAGCGGGAGAAAACAATGAGCAGTTCTTC CASSRGLAGENNEQFF
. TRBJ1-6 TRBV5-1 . TGCGCCAGCAGCTCGTGGACGGGCTATAATTCACCCCTCCACTTT CASSSWTGYNSPLHF
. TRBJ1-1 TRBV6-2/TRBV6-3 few TGTGCCAGCAGCTCACCCCGATGGGCGAACACTGAAGCTTTCTTT CASSSPRWANTEAFF
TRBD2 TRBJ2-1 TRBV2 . TGTGCCAGCAGCATTGGGACTAGCGCGACCTTCAATGAGCAGTTCTTC CASSIGTSATFNEQFF
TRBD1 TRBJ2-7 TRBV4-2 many TGTGCCAGCAGCCTTGAGGACAGGGCCGCCTCCGAGCAGTACTTC CASSLEDRAASEQYF
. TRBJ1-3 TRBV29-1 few TGCAGCGTTGATCACGGGGGAAACACCATATATTTT CSVDHGGNTIYF